This entry describes one T cell receptor (beta chain). Its specificity is not known. One end of the junction does not line up with germline, which may come from a read error. Next came a second PCR, run for about 7 to 11 cycles, which used a sample-barcoded 5' primer along with a J-beta primer mix. TCRdb used MiXCR to reprocess the 5' RACE reads, holding one entry per CDR3 protein. This table has 550,000 to 700,000 distinct CDR3 sequences, about 26% appearing once. The CDR3 totals 15 residues. Germline loops: CDR1 PRHDT, CDR2 FYEKMQ (reference sequence). This record belongs to a study of blood T cells in healthy people across ages. Study findings and constraints: Unknown CMV status may confound age-related changes in expanded clones.

Sequences were obtained from blood. This clonotype was obtained from a woman aged 70 to 79 in good health. The chain links TRBV13 to TRBJ2-7; 9 nucleotides line up with TRBD1. The CDR3 coding sequence is TGCGCCAGCAGCACCGGACAGGGGAGAGGTGAAGAGCAGTACTTC. It specifies CASSTGQGRGEEQYF.